This record looks at one TCR beta chain sequence and its context. The antigen is undetermined. These data are taken from a study of cytomegalovirus exposure and HLA in healthy donors. This CDR3 spans 13 amino acids. Germline CDR1 reads SGHRS; CDR2 reads YFSETQ. Trimming removed 4 bases from V and 8 bases from J; junction bases left unmatched: 8. While unrecorded immune exposures were likely, the donors were nominally healthy when sampled. PCR amplification relied on 60 Vbeta primers (plus 13 Jbeta primers). Generated by immunoSEQ multiplex PCR, the TCRdb table keeps only in-frame clones and is missing some. The sample has 130,000 to 150,000 clones; around 80% are singletons. Study-level points and caveats: Later analysis indicated greater clonal expansion among HLA-associated TCR beta chains than among equally common other chains. Later genetic work tied a missense DCLRE1C variant to beta-chain V and J trimming. Researchers catalogued roughly 150 TCR beta chains as cytomegalovirus-associated.

This clonotype originated in a woman aged 45 to 65 in good health and CMV-seropositive. The chain links TRBV5-1 to TRBJ1-2; TRBD1 matches 7 bases. What was sequenced was PBMCs. The CDR3 spells CASSVGQIEGYTF. The DNA for the CDR3 is TGCGCCAGCAGCGTGGGACAGATAGAAGGCTACACCTTC.